This passage covers 27 T cell receptor beta chains from one sample sequenced in a study of Ad26.COV2.S vaccination and SARS-CoV-2 variants. Treatment here: about 20 received Ad26.COV2.S at low or high dose, single or two shots; about 5 received placebo; per-sample allocation not given. Sampling was done on day 63 after the first vaccine or placebo injection. Some clones are missing from TCRdb's copy, which holds only in-frame ones; the method was immunoSEQ multiplex PCR. In the table there are about 680,000 clones, roughly nine tenths of which are singletons. This specimen consisted of peripheral blood, obtained in a trial of Ad26.COV2.S vaccine versus placebo. These receptors originate from a person between 18 and 59 years old who received the Ad26.COV2.S COVID-19 vaccine or a placebo.

This chain joins TRBV2 and TRBJ2-7; D is undetermined. V lost 8 bases to trimming and J lost 0 bases, with 11 bases between them. This CDR3 spans 13 amino acids. Per the germline V gene, CDR1 is SNHLY and CDR2 is FYNNEI. The CDR3 is CASWTVRSYEQYF. In DNA form, the CDR3 reads TGTGCCAGCTGGACGGTCCGCTCCTACGAGCAGTACTTC.

The chain links TRBV5-1 to TRBJ2-7; 7 bases line up with TRBD1. The length of the CDR3 is 14 residues. Germline V gene sequence: CDR1 SGHRS, CDR2 YFSETQ. J lost 3 bases, V lost 4 bases, and 7 bases had no gene match. CDR3 loop: CASSRPGQHYEQYF. In nucleotides, the CDR3 is TGCGCCAGCAGCCGTCCGGGACAGCACTACGAGCAGTACTTC.

This sequence joins TRBV6-5 and TRBJ2-1; D call uncertain. The CDR3 is made up of 12 amino acids. Between the trimmed V and J ends, which lost 6 bases and 8 bases, there was a span of 11 bases. In germline, CDR1 is MNHEY, CDR2 SVGAGI. CDR3 DNA: TGTGCCAGCAGCCAAGGATCCGATGAGCAGTTCTTC. Protein: CASSQGSDEQFF.

The genes are TRBV14 and TRBJ2-3; possibly TRBD1 for D (5 bases). The germline V gene encodes CDR1 SGHDN and CDR2 FVKESK. The CDR3 totals 12 residues. V was pared by 4 bases and J by 10 bases, with 12 bases between. CDR3 sequence (DNA): TGTGCCAGCAGCCTGCCCAGGGATGCGCAGTATTTT. It codes for CASSLPRDAQYF.

The sample holds one count of this clone. The V and J genes are TRBV7-3 and TRBJ2-1; perhaps D is TRBD1 or TRBD2 (5 bases each). This CDR3 is 14 amino acids long. Looked up from germline, CDR1 is SGHTA and CDR2 is FQGTGA. Trimming took 5 bases from V and 6 from J, leaving 14 bases between them. In DNA form, the CDR3 reads TGTGCCAGCAGCCCAGTCCGGGACGGCAATGAGCAGTTCTTC. It translates to CASSPVRDGNEQFF.

This clone was picked up one time. The genes are TRBV6-5 and TRBJ1-2; TRBD1 might be the D (5 bases). The CDR3 runs 15 residues. The V end lost 2 bases, the J end lost 4 bases, and 14 bases lay between the germline ends. CDR1 MNHEY and CDR2 SVGAGI come from the germline V gene. As DNA, the CDR3 is TGTGCCAGCAGTTACACCGACGGGACCGGCTATGGCTACACCTTC. Protein: CASSYTDGTGYGYTF.

V gene TRBV4-1 combines with J gene TRBJ1-6; 9 bases match TRBD1. CDR1 is MGHRA and CDR2 is YSYEKL in the germline V gene. CDR3 size: 17 residues. Losses at the gene ends were 0 bases for V and 6 bases for J; bases not matched to a gene: 6. The CDR3 nucleotides read TGCGCCAGCAGCCAAGATCCAGGACAGGGGAGTAATTCACCCCTCCACTTT. Encoded protein: CASSQDPGQGSNSPLHF.

This rearrangement joins TRBV27 to TRBJ1-2, with 7 bases aligning to TRBD1. Germline CDR1 and CDR2: MNHEY and SMNVEV (reference sequence). V was clipped by 4 bases and J by 2 bases; unmatched bases: 7. The CDR3 has 15 residues. CDR3 residues: CASSSNRGGNYGYTF. The CDR3 DNA reads as TGTGCCAGCAGTTCAAACAGGGGCGGAAACTATGGCTACACCTTC.

The CDR3 protein is CASSYSRGGRNSPLHF. In DNA form, the CDR3 reads TGTGCCAGCAGTTACTCCAGAGGCGGGAGAAATTCACCCCTCCACTTT. The rearrangement joins TRBV6-5 to TRBJ1-6, with D uncertain. Trimming left V 0 bases short and J 7 bases short, with 13 bases between. Germline V gives CDR1 MNHEY, CDR2 SVGAGI. CDR3 length: 16 amino acids.

V is TRBV20-1 and J is TRBJ1-5; tentative D call: TRBD1 (5 bases). The CDR3 consists of 14 residues. With 3 bases removed from V and 7 bases from J, the gap between germline ends came to 16 bases. Germline values: CDR1 DFQATT, CDR2 SNEGSKA (reference sequence). CDR3 in DNA: TGCAGTGCTAGTCTACGGGGGTTTAACCAGCCCCAGCATTTT. It encodes CSASLRGFNQPQHF.

As regards this clone: Distinct nucleotide sequences in the sample also encode this CDR3. The V gene is TRBV12-3 or TRBV12-4, the J gene TRBJ1-2; unclear D gene. Trimming removed 2 bases from V and 2 bases from J, with 6 bases in between. The CDR3 is 13 amino acids. Here the CDR3 DNA reads TGTGCCAGCAGTTTACGGGGAAACTATGGCTACACCTTC. Its translation is CASSLRGNYGYTF.

The rearrangement joins TRBV12-3 or TRBV12-4 to TRBJ2-5; D uncertain. There are 13 residues in the CDR3. The V end lost 3 bases, the J end lost 1 base, and 6 bases lay between the germline ends. In DNA form, the CDR3 reads TGTGCCAGCAGTTTTGGCAGCCAAGAGACCCAGTACTTC. Translated: CASSFGSQETQYF.

The rearrangement joins TRBV14 to TRBJ2-1, with 9 bases fitting TRBD2. CDR1 and CDR2 (germline): SGHDN, FVKESK. V was pared by 4 bases and J by 9 bases, with 4 bases of the junction left unmatched. The CDR3 has 13 residues. CDR3 in DNA: TGTGCCAGCAGCCTTAGCGGGAGTTTTGAGCAGTTCTTC. This translates into CASSLSGSFEQFF.

This chain connects TRBV14 to TRBJ2-5; D remains ambiguous. The CDR3 loop spans 16 amino acids. V lost 0 bases and J lost 2, with 13 bases in between. Germline lookup yields CDR1 SGHDN and CDR2 FVKESK. CDR3 region: CASSQETYRRQETQYF. DNA for the CDR3: TGTGCCAGCAGCCAAGAAACTTATCGGCGTCAAGAGACCCAGTACTTC.

This CDR3 reads CASSFLAGGPAGELFF. In nucleotides, the CDR3 is TGCGCCAGCAGCTTCCTGGCGGGAGGGCCCGCCGGGGAGCTGTTTTTT. The chain combines TRBV5-1 with TRBJ2-2, with 9 bases lining up with TRBD2. The CDR3 has 16 amino acids. The V and J ends lost 2 bases and 6 bases, in that order; junction bases with no gene match: 8. Germline values: CDR1 SGHRS, CDR2 YFSETQ.

The V and J genes are TRBV27 and TRBJ2-2; TRBD2 matches 7 bases. Germline V gene lookup returns CDR1 MNHEY and CDR2 SMNVEV (reference sequence). This CDR3 region has 15 residues. Trimming removed 2 bases from V and 5 bases from J; junction bases left unmatched: 5. The CDR3, as DNA: TGTGCCAGCAGTTTAGAGGGAGGGCTAACCGGGGAGCTGTTTTTT. Translation gives CASSLEGGLTGELFF.

CDR3 protein: CAWSVRAGLPQHF. The CDR3 DNA is TGTGCCTGGAGTGTACGAGCAGGCCTGCCCCAGCATTTT. J is TRBJ1-5 and V is TRBV30; no clear D gene. Trimming pared 0 bases from V and 9 bases from J, leaving 12 bases between. CDR3 size: 13 residues. From germline, CDR1 is GTSNPN and CDR2 SVGIG (reference sequence).

The chain couples TRBV11-2 to TRBJ2-5, with 8 bases identical to TRBD1. The CDR3 consists of 15 residues. The V and J ends lost 5 bases and 1 base, in that order; junction bases with no gene match: 6. CDR1 and CDR2 (germline): SGHAT, FQNNGV. This CDR3 reads CASSLQGQAQETQYF. The CDR3 DNA follows: TGTGCCAGCAGCCTTCAGGGACAGGCCCAAGAGACCCAGTACTTC.

This chain uses TRBV5-5 with TRBJ2-1; no clear D. Germline V gene data show CDR1 as SGHKS and CDR2 as YYEKEE (reference sequence). The V end lost 4 bases, the J end lost 7 bases, and 15 bases lay between the germline ends. This CDR3 is 14 amino acids long. CDR3: CASSPSWAENEQFF. The CDR3 DNA sequence: TGTGCCAGCAGCCCGAGCTGGGCGGAAAATGAGCAGTTCTTC.

The V call is TRBV5-4, the J call TRBJ2-5, with 7 nucleotides matching TRBD1. The germline gives CDR1 SGHNT, CDR2 YYREEE (reference sequence). Trimming took 4 bases from V and 2 from J; bases not matched to a gene: 2. The CDR3 is 13 amino acids. The CDR3: CASSGDRQETQYF. CDR3 bases: TGTGCCAGCAGCGGGGACAGACAAGAGACCCAGTACTTC.

CDR3 sequence: CASSLREPGELFF. The CDR3 region has the DNA TGTGCCAGCAGCCTCAGGGAGCCCGGGGAGCTGTTTTTT. V gene TRBV16 combines with J gene TRBJ2-2; the D gene could be TRBD1 or TRBD2 (5 bases each). The V end was cut by 4 bases, the J end by 6 bases, with 9 bases between. This CDR3 region has 13 residues. CDR1 KGHSY and CDR2 FQNENV come from the germline V gene. Variable domain in full (rest from reference TRBV16 and TRBJ2-2): GEEVAQTPKHLVRGEGQKAKLYCAPIKGHSYVFWYQQVLKNEFKFLISFQNENVFDETGMPKERFSAKCLPNSPCSLEIQATKLEDSAVYFCASSLREPGELFFGEGSRLTVL.

The chain recombines TRBV6-2 or TRBV6-3 with TRBJ2-1; D may be TRBD2 (6 bases). V was pared by 7 bases and J by 2 bases, with 15 bases between. Germline CDR1 is MNHEY and CDR2 is SVGEGT. The CDR3 is 15 amino acids. CDR3 region: CASTPRRGTYNEQFF. The CDR3 DNA sequence: TGTGCCAGCACCCCCCGGCGGGGTACCTACAATGAGCAGTTCTTC.

V usage is TRBV27 and J usage is TRBJ2-7, with TRBD2 identical over 8 bases. The CDR3 loop spans 15 amino acids. The germline V gene encodes CDR1 MNHEY and CDR2 SMNVEV (reference sequence). The V and J ends lost 5 bases and 7 bases, in that order; junction bases with no gene match: 13. CDR3 nucleotides: TGTGCCAGCAGTCCCACTGGCGGGGGGCCTGGTGAGCAGTACTTC. Amino acid sequence: CASSPTGGGPGEQYF.

The chain uses TRBV2 and TRBJ1-5; possible D gene TRBD1, 5 bases. V was cut by 2 bases and J by 3 bases, with 8 bases left in between. CDR3 length equals 14 residues. Germline CDR1 SNHLY, CDR2 FYNNEI. CDR3 loop: CASSETGINQPQHF. The CDR3 DNA is TGTGCCAGCAGTGAAACAGGTATCAATCAGCCCCAGCATTTT.

The chain recombines TRBV2 with TRBJ1-2; D remains unclear. V was clipped by 2 bases and J by 4 bases, with 14 bases between them. The CDR3 extends over 15 amino acids. Per germline, CDR1 SNHLY and CDR2 FYNNEI. In DNA, the CDR3 is TGTGCCAGCAGTGAAAATTCAGATTACGGCTATGGCTACACCTTC. This translates into CASSENSDYGYGYTF.

The chain joins TRBV7-2 to TRBJ2-5; D uncertain. Germline CDR1 is SGHTA and CDR2 is FQGNSA. The ends were cut back, 0 bases at V and 3 bases at J, with 5 bases in the middle. CDR3 length: 13 residues. The CDR3 sequence is CASSLALEETQYF. For the CDR3, the DNA is TGTGCCAGCAGCTTAGCTCTAGAAGAGACCCAGTACTTC.

In its sample, this clone was seen a few times. The chain joins TRBV18 to TRBJ2-3, with a possible D match to TRBD2 (5 bases). The V gene's germline CDR1 is KGHSH and CDR2 LQKENI. V gave up 0 bases and J gave up 6 bases, with 13 bases separating them. CDR3 length equals 15 residues. CDR3 amino acids: CASSPPGLSEDTQYF. CDR3 in DNA: TGTGCCAGCTCACCACCAGGACTTTCGGAGGATACGCAGTATTTT. The entire variable domain, with the rest obtained from reference TRBV18 and TRBJ2-3, is as follows: NAGVMQNPRHLVRRRGQEARLRCSPMKGHSHVYWYRQLPEEGLKFMVYLQKENIIDESGMPKERFSAEFPKEGPSILRIQQVVRGDSAAYFCASSPPGLSEDTQYFGPGTRLTVL.